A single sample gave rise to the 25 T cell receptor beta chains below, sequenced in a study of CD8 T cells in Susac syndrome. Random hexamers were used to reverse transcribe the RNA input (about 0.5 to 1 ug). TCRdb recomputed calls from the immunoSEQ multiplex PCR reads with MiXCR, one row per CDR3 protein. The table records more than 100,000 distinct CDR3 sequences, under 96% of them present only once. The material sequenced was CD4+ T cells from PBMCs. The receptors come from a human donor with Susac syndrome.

Here the CDR3 DNA reads TGTGCCAGCAGCTTAGTGAGGGGCTCCGGAGCTTTCTTT. Protein product: CASSLVRGSGAFF. The rearrangement links TRBV7-9 to TRBJ1-1; D is possibly TRBD1 (5 bases). From germline, CDR1 is SEHNR and CDR2 FQNEAQ (reference sequence). The V gene lost 1 base and the J gene lost 10 bases, with 13 bases spanning the gap. The CDR3 loop spans 13 amino acids.

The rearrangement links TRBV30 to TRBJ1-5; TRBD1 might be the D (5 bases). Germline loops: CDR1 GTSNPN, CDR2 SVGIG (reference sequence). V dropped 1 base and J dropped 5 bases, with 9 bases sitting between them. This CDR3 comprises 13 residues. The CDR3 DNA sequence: TGTGCCTGGAGTGAGGACACAGATCAGCCCCAGCATTTT. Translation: CAWSEDTDQPQHF.

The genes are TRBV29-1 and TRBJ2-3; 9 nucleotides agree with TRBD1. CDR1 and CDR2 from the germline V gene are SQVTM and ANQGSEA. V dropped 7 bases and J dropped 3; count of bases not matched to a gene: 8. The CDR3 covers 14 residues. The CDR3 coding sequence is TGCAGCGCTTTCGGACAGGGGATTACAGATACGCAGTATTTT. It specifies CSAFGQGITDTQYF.

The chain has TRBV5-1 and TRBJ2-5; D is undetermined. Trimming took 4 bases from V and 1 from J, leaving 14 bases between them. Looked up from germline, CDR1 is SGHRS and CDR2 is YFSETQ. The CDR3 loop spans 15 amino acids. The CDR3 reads CASSRPSGPQETQYF. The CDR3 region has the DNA TGCGCCAGCAGCCGGCCCTCCGGGCCCCAAGAGACCCAGTACTTC.

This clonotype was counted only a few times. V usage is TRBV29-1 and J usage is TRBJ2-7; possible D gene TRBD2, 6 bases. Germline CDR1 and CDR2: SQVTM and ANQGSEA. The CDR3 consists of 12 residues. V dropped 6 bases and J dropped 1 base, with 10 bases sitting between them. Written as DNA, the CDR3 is TGCAGCGTCCAGGCGGGATCCTACGAGCAGTACTTC. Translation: CSVQAGSYEQYF.

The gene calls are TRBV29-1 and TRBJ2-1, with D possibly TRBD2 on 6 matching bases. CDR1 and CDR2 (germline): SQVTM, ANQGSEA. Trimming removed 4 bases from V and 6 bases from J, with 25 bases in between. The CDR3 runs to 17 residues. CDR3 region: CSVGLASPGGVINEQFF. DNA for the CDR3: TGCAGCGTTGGGCTAGCGAGCCCCGGAGGGGTTATCAATGAGCAGTTCTTC.

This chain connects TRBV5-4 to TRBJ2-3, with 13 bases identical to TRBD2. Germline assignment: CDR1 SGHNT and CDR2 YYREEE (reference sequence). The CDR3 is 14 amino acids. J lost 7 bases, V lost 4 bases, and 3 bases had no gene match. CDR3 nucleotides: TGTGCCAGCAGCCCGGGACTAGCGGGAAATACGCAGTATTTT. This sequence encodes CASSPGLAGNTQYF.

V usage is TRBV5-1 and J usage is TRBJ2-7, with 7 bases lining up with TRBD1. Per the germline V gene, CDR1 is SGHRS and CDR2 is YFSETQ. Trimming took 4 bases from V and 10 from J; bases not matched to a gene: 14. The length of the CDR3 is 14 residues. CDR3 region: CASSQGDSLFEQYF. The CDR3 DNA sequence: TGCGCCAGCAGCCAAGGGGACAGCCTCTTCGAACAGTACTTC.

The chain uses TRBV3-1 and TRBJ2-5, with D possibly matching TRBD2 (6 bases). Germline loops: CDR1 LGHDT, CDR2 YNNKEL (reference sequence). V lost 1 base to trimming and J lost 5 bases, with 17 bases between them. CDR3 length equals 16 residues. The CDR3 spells CASSQGGRTASETQYF. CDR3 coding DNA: TGTGCCAGCAGCCAAGGAGGGAGGACTGCCTCGGAGACCCAGTACTTC.

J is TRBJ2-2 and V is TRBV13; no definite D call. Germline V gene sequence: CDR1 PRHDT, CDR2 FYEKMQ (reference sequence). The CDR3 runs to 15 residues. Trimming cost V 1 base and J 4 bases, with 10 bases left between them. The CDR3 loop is CASSLEVGFTGELFF. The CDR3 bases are TGTGCCAGCAGCTTAGAAGTGGGCTTCACCGGGGAGCTGTTTTTT. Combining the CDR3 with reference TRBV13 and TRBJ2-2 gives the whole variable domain AAGVIQSPRHLIKEKRETATLKCYPIPRHDTVYWYQQGPGQDPQFLISFYEKMQSDKGSIPDRFSAQQFSDYHSELNMSSLELGDSALYFCASSLEVGFTGELFFGEGSRLTVL.

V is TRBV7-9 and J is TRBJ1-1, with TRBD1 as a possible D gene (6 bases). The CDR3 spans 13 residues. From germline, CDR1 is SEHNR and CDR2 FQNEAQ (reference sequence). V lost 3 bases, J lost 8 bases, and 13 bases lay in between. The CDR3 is CASSFKPGTEAFF. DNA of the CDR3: TGTGCCAGCAGCTTTAAGCCCGGGACAGAAGCTTTCTTT.

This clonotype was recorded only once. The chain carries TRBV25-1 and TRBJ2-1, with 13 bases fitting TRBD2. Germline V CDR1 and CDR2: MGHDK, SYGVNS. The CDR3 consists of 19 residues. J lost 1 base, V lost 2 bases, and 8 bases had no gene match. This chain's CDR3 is CASSEGLAGELGSYNEQFF. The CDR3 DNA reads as TGTGCCAGCAGTGAAGGACTAGCGGGAGAGTTGGGGTCCTACAATGAGCAGTTCTTC. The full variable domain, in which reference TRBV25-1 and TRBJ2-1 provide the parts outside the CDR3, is EADIYQTPRYLVIGTGKKITLECSQTMGHDKMYWYQQDPGMELHLIHYSYGVNSTEKGDLSSESTVSRIRTEHFPLTLESARPSHTSQYLCASSEGLAGELGSYNEQFFGPGTRLTVL.

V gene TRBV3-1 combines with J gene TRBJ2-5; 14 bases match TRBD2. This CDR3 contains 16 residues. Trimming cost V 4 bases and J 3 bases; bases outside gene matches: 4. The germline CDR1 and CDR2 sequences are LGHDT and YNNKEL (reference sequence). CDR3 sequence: CASSLRTSGRKETQYF. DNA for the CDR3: TGTGCCAGCAGCCTTCGGACTAGCGGGAGGAAAGAGACCCAGTACTTC.

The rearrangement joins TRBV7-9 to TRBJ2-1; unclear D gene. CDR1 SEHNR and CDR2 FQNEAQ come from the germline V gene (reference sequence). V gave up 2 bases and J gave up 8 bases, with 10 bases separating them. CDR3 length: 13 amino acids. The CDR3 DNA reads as TGTGCCAGCAGCTTATCCTTAGGGTATGAGCAGTTCTTC. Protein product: CASSLSLGYEQFF.

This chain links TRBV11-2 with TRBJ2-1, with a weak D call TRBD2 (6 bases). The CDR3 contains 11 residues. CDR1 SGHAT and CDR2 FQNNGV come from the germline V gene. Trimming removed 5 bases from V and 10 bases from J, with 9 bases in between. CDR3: CASSRGEEQFF. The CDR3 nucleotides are TGTGCCAGCAGCCGCGGGGAAGAGCAGTTCTTC.

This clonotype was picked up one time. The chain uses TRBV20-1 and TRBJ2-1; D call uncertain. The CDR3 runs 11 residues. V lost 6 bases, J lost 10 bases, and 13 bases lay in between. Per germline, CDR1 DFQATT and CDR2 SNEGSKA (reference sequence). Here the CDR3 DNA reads TGCAGTGCGGCAATCGAAACCGAGCAGTTCTTC. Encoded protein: CSAAIETEQFF.

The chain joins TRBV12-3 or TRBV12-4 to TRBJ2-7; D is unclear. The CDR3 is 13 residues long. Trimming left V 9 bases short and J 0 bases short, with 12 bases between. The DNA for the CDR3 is TGTGCCAGACAAGATGCAGTCTCCTACGAGCAGTACTTC. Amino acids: CARQDAVSYEQYF.

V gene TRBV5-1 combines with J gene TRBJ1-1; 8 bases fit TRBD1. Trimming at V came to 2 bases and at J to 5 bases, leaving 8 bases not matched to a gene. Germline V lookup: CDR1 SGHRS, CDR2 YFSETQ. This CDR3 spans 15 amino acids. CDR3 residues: CASSLTGQGRTEAFF. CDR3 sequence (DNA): TGCGCCAGCAGCTTAACCGGACAGGGTCGAACTGAAGCTTTCTTT.

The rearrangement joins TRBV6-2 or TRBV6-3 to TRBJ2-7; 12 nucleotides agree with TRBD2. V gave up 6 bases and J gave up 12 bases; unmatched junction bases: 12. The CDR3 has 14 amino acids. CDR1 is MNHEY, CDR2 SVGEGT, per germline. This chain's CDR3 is CASRTGTSGLKLYF. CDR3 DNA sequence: TGTGCCAGCAGGACCGGGACTAGCGGGTTGAAGCTGTACTTC.

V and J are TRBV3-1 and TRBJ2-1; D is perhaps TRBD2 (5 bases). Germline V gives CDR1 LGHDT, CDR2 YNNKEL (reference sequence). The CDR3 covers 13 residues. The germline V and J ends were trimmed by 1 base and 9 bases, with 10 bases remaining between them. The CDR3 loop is CASSQATRSEQFF. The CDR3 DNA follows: TGTGCCAGCAGCCAAGCCACTAGATCTGAGCAGTTCTTC.

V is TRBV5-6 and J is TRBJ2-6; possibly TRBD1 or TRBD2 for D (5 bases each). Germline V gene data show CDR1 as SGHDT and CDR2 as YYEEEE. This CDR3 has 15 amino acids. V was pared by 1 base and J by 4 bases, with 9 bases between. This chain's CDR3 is CASSLIGTGANVLTF. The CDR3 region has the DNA TGTGCCAGCAGCTTGATAGGGACCGGGGCCAACGTCCTGACTTTC.

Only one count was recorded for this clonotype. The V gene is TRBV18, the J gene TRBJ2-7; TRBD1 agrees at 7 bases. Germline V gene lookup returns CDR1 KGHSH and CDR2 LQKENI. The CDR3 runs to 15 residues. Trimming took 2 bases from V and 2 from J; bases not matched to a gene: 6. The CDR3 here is CASSPAVGQTYEQYF. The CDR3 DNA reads TGTGCCAGCTCACCAGCTGTGGGACAGACCTACGAGCAGTACTTC.

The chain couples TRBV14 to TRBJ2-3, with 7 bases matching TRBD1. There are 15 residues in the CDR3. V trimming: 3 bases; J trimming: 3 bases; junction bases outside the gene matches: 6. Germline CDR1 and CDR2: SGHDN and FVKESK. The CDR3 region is CASSHLTGKTDTQYF. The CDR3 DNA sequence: TGTGCCAGCAGCCATTTGACAGGGAAAACAGATACGCAGTATTTT.

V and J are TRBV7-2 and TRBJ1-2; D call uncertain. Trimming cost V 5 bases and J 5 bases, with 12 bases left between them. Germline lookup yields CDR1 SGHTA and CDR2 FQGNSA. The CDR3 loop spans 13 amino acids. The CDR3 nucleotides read TGTGCCAGCAGCATAGAAGTCAAGTATGGCTACACCTTC. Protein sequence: CASSIEVKYGYTF.

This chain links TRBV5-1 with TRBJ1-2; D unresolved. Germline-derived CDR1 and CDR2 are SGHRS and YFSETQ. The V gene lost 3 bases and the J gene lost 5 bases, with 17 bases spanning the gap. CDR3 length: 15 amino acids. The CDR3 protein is CASSYAGSERYGYTF. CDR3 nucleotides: TGCGCCAGCAGCTACGCGGGGAGTGAACGTTATGGCTACACCTTC.